Presented here are 25 T cell receptor beta chains from one specimen sequenced in a study of control samples from healthy donors and cancer patients. Measured with immunoSEQ multiplex PCR; TCRdb has only the in-frame clones, and not every one. The sample has tens of thousands of clones, around 90% seen once. Sequenced sample: PBMCs. Receptors were obtained from a woman aged 55-69 years with head and neck cancer.

The chain recombines TRBV25-1 with TRBJ1-4, with D unclear. CDR3 length equals 11 residues. Trimming pared 3 bases from V and 8 bases from J, leaving 4 bases between. Germline V lookup: CDR1 MGHDK, CDR2 SYGVNS. In DNA, the CDR3 is TGTGCCAGCAGTGATTTGGAAAAACTGTTTTTT. It yields the protein CASSDLEKLFF.

The chain joins TRBV11-2 to TRBJ2-5; D unclear. The CDR3 extends over 13 amino acids. Looked up from germline, CDR1 is SGHAT and CDR2 is FQNNGV. Trimming removed 2 bases from V and 4 bases from J, with 8 bases in between. The CDR3 coding sequence is TGTGCCAGCAGCTTACCGTCTCTAGAGACCCAGTACTTC. Its protein is CASSLPSLETQYF.

This clone turned up a few times. The rearrangement uses TRBV7-2 and TRBJ1-2; weak D call: TRBD1 (5 bases). Trimming cost V 5 bases and J 3 bases, with 16 bases left between them. The CDR3 runs 15 residues. CDR1 is SGHTA, CDR2 FQGNSA, per germline. CDR3 DNA sequence: TGTGCCAGCAGCCCAAGTGGGCAGGGTTACTATGGCTACACCTTC. This gives the protein CASSPSGQGYYGYTF.

The genes are TRBV19 and TRBJ2-5; possibly TRBD1 for D (5 bases). This CDR3 comprises 14 residues. Germline loops: CDR1 LNHDA, CDR2 SQIVND (reference sequence). Trimming shortened V by 6 bases and J by 5 bases, and 16 bases separated the two germline ends. The chain's CDR3 is CASRQTIAGETQYF. CDR3 nucleotide sequence: TGTGCCAGTAGACAAACAATAGCAGGGGAGACCCAGTACTTC.

The V and J genes are TRBV5-1 and TRBJ2-2; unclear D gene. The CDR3 runs 14 residues. Germline values: CDR1 SGHRS, CDR2 YFSETQ. The V and J ends lost 2 bases and 2 bases respectively, with 7 bases between them. Here the CDR3 reads CASSFQANTGELFF. For the CDR3, the DNA is TGCGCCAGCAGCTTCCAGGCAAACACCGGGGAGCTGTTTTTT.

The V call is TRBV7-9, the J call TRBJ1-5; the match to TRBD1 covers 7 bases. V lost 5 bases, J lost 3 bases, and 4 bases stayed unmatched. CDR3 length: 14 amino acids. The germline CDR1 and CDR2 sequences are SEHNR and FQNEAQ (reference sequence). The CDR3 sequence is CASSPGTANQPQHF. DNA for the CDR3: TGTGCCAGCAGCCCCGGGACAGCCAATCAGCCCCAGCATTTT.

V and J are TRBV6-5 and TRBJ2-1; D is unresolved. Germline V gives CDR1 MNHEY, CDR2 SVGAGI. CDR3 length: 13 residues. Trimming removed 0 bases from V and 9 bases from J, with 9 bases in between. CDR3 amino acids: CASSYSSDGEQFF. The DNA for the CDR3 is TGTGCCAGCAGTTACTCCAGTGACGGTGAGCAGTTCTTC.

J is TRBJ2-7 and V is TRBV28, with D perhaps matching TRBD2 (5 bases). Looked up from germline, CDR1 is MDHEN and CDR2 is SYDVKM. V was cut by 6 bases and J by 7 bases, with 19 bases left in between. CDR3 length: 14 amino acids. CDR3 bases: TGTGCCAGCAGGAGGGCGGATCCTCGAGGAGAGCAGTACTTC. Its translation: CASRRADPRGEQYF.

The genes are TRBV27 and TRBJ2-7; D assignment may be TRBD1 or TRBD2 (5 bases each). The CDR3 is 13 amino acids. Germline CDR1 is MNHEY and CDR2 is SMNVEV (reference sequence). V lost 3 bases and J lost 2, with 8 bases in between. CDR3 bases: TGTGCCAGCAGTTTCGGGACCGCCTACGAGCAGTACTTC. Residues: CASSFGTAYEQYF.

J is TRBJ2-7 and V is TRBV19; TRBD1 is a possible D gene (6 bases). Between the trimmed V and J ends, which lost 4 bases and 3 bases, there was a span of 10 bases. Germline V gene data show CDR1 as LNHDA and CDR2 as SQIVND (reference sequence). This CDR3 is 13 amino acids long. CDR3 loop: CASSRKTGYEQYF. CDR3 DNA: TGTGCCAGTAGTAGAAAGACAGGCTACGAGCAGTACTTC.

V is TRBV18 and J is TRBJ2-5, with no clear D. Germline V CDR1 and CDR2: KGHSH, LQKENI. The V and J ends lost 6 bases and 0 bases respectively, with 14 bases between them. The CDR3 consists of 15 residues. The CDR3 DNA sequence: TGTGCCAGCTCGGCCAGCCAAACGTACCAAGAGACCCAGTACTTC. Its translation: CASSASQTYQETQYF.

This clone was picked up one time. The chain is built from TRBV7-4 and TRBJ2-3, with 7 bases that match TRBD2. The germline V gene encodes CDR1 SGHVT and CDR2 SQSDAQ. V lost 2 bases to trimming and J lost 2 bases; unmatched junction nucleotides: 7. The CDR3 is 16 amino acids. This CDR3 reads CASSLWRELSTDTQYF. The CDR3 region has the DNA TGTGCCAGCAGCTTATGGCGGGAGTTGTCCACAGATACGCAGTATTTT.

This clone was detected only once. The chain carries TRBV7-2 and TRBJ2-2; TRBD1 might be the D (6 bases). This CDR3 is 14 amino acids long. Germline assignment: CDR1 SGHTA and CDR2 FQGNSA. The germline V and J ends were trimmed by 7 bases and 3 bases, with 12 bases remaining between them. For the CDR3, the DNA is TGTGCCAGCATTTGGAACAGGGACACCGGGGAGCTGTTTTTT. Amino acid sequence: CASIWNRDTGELFF.

This clone has only a few counts. This rearrangement joins TRBV5-1 to TRBJ2-5, with D unclear. Germline V gene data show CDR1 as SGHRS and CDR2 as YFSETQ. V was clipped by 4 bases and J by 1 base, with 11 bases between them. The CDR3 sequence is 14 residues long. Written as DNA, the CDR3 is TGCGCCAGCAGCATATCGACCCTCCAAGAGACCCAGTACTTC. As protein: CASSISTLQETQYF.

The chain couples TRBV6-5 to TRBJ2-5, with D possibly being TRBD2 (5 bases). Trimming left V 5 bases short and J 4 bases short, with 14 bases between. The CDR3 is 14 residues long. Germline V CDR1 and CDR2: MNHEY, SVGAGI. Here the CDR3 reads CASSRTTGRETQYF. The CDR3 DNA follows: TGTGCCAGCAGTCGTACTACGGGGAGAGAGACCCAGTACTTC.

The chain recombines TRBV7-9 with TRBJ2-7; no reliable D call. CDR1 SEHNR and CDR2 FQNEAQ come from the germline V gene (reference sequence). V dropped 5 bases and J dropped 3 bases, with 8 bases sitting between them. The CDR3 has 12 residues. Here the CDR3 reads CASSLTNYEQYF. The CDR3 nucleotides read TGTGCCAGCAGCCTAACTAACTACGAGCAGTACTTC.

The chain recombines TRBV7-2 with TRBJ2-7; 10 nucleotides match TRBD2. Germline V CDR1 and CDR2: SGHTA, FQGNSA. With V trimmed by 4 bases and J by 6 bases, 6 bases remained unmatched. The CDR3 extends over 14 amino acids. The chain's CDR3 is CASSSTSGTPEQYF. The CDR3 DNA is TGTGCCAGCAGCTCTACTAGCGGGACCCCCGAGCAGTACTTC. The full variable domain, rest sourced from reference TRBV7-2 and TRBJ2-7, is GAGVSQSPSNKVTEKGKDVELRCDPISGHTALYWYRQSLGQGLEFLIYFQGNSAPDKSGLPSDRFSAERTGGSVSTLTIQRTQQEDSAVYLCASSSTSGTPEQYFGPGTRLTVT.

The J gene is TRBJ2-7, the V gene TRBV18; unclear D gene. This CDR3 contains 16 residues. Trimming left V 3 bases short and J 3 bases short, with 18 bases between. In germline, CDR1 is KGHSH, CDR2 LQKENI. CDR3 coding DNA: TGTGCCAGCTCACCTGACCTAAGGGCCGCGCTCTACGAGCAGTACTTC. It translates to CASSPDLRAALYEQYF.

The gene calls are TRBV19 and TRBJ1-5; no definite D call. V was trimmed by 0 bases and J by 0 bases, leaving 6 bases between them. This CDR3 region has 15 residues. CDR1 is LNHDA, CDR2 SQIVND, per germline (reference sequence). CDR3 residues: CASSIETLSNQPQHF. As DNA, the CDR3 is TGTGCCAGTAGTATAGAGACGCTTAGCAATCAGCCCCAGCATTTT.

The genes are TRBV25-1 and TRBJ2-7; maybe TRBD1 (5 bases). The CDR3 is 15 amino acids. The germline CDR1 and CDR2 sequences are MGHDK and SYGVNS. The V gene lost 3 bases and the J gene lost 3 bases, with 15 bases spanning the gap. Here the CDR3 DNA reads TGTGCCAGCAGTGATCACAAGACAGTAGACTACGAGCAGTACTTC. It specifies CASSDHKTVDYEQYF.

The chain employs TRBV3-1 (or the pseudogene TRBV3-2) and TRBJ2-7; D not resolved. This CDR3 is 11 amino acids long. CDR1 is LGHDT, CDR2 YNNKEL, per germline (reference sequence). V dropped 5 bases and J dropped 2 bases, with 4 bases sitting between them. CDR3 in amino acids: CASSEAYEQYF. The CDR3 DNA reads as TGTGCCAGCAGCGAGGCCTACGAGCAGTACTTC.

The chain employs TRBV6-6 and TRBJ1-1; the D is unclear. Deletions cut 1 base from V and 2 bases from J, with 5 bases between. The CDR3 runs 13 residues. Germline CDR1 reads MNHNY; CDR2 reads SVGAGI (reference sequence). The CDR3 here is CASSYLDNTEAFF. The CDR3 DNA reads TGTGCCAGCAGTTACTTAGACAACACTGAAGCTTTCTTT.

The CDR3 region has the DNA TGTGCCAGCAGCTCACAGGGGAGCTATGGCTACACCTTC. Its translation: CASSSQGSYGYTF. V and J are TRBV14 and TRBJ1-2; 7 nucleotides agree with TRBD1. Trimming took 5 bases from V and 4 from J; bases not matched to a gene: 4. The CDR3 consists of 13 residues. In germline, CDR1 is SGHDN, CDR2 FVKESK.

The CDR3 DNA is TGTGCCAGCAGCTTCTCGAGTACACTAAACGAGCAGTACTTC. It encodes CASSFSSTLNEQYF. The chain recombines TRBV11-2 with TRBJ2-7; D gene unclear. The CDR3 extends over 14 amino acids. The germline gives CDR1 SGHAT, CDR2 FQNNGV. V was cut by 3 bases and J by 5 bases, with 14 bases left in between. The full variable domain, completed using reference TRBV11-2 and TRBJ2-7, is EAGVAQSPRYKIIEKRQSVAFWCNPISGHATLYWYQQILGQGPKLLIQFQNNGVVDDSQLPKDRFSAERLKGVDSTLKIQPAKLEDSAVYLCASSFSSTLNEQYFGPGTRLTVT.

To note about this clone: At one boundary the junction diverges from the germline segment, which might be a read error. This rearrangement joins TRBV5-6 to TRBJ2-7; TRBD2 aligns across 9 bases. CDR3 length: 13 amino acids. From germline, CDR1 is SGHDT and CDR2 YYEEEE. CDR3 sequence: CASSSYSGTSFNF. CDR3 nucleotides: TGTGCCAGCAGCTCTTACTCCGGGACTAGCTTCAACTTC.